This T cell receptor (beta chain) was identified during a study of chemoradiotherapy in HPV16-positive cancers (dated by TCRdb to between 2021 and 2023). Some background on the complete study: Using functional T-cell assays on cells from a couple of HPV16-positive patients, the researchers defined candidate HPV-specific T-cell clones and common TCR motifs. The study asked whether T-cell immunity against the HPV oncoproteins E6 and E7 changes during chemoradiotherapy and whether it affects survival. TCR repertoires from some 89 patients with HPV-related cancers were then used to track the candidate HPV-specific TCRs and motifs.

Study-level results and caveats: Expansion of candidate HPV-specific clones and E7-related TCR motifs was observed in the tumor microenvironment during treatment, whereas no such expansion was observed for non-HPV-specific T cells. Among HPV16-positive patients, expansion of HPV-responsive T cells during chemoradiotherapy was associated with better recurrence-free survival. The functional definition of HPV-specific T cells came from only a couple of HPV16-positive patients, and the survival association was reported for HPV16-positive patients.

The germline V gene encodes CDR1 SGHRS and CDR2 YFSETQ. V is pruned by 0 bases and J by 8 bases, leaving 3 bases of the junction without a gene match. The cysteine opens and the phenylalanine closes a CDR3 of 13 amino acids. Solely the CDR3 DNA is kept, with 39 bases framed from the first base. Details on this clone: Its antigen is not yet known. Base qualities are not provided; no much larger clone lies one nucleotide away.

Library preparation employed the immunoSEQ multiplex PCR assay. TCRdb obtained this table from immuneACCESS and retained in-frame rearrangements with V and J assigned. These tables miss some clones; where compared with another copy, unresolved V genes account for less than half of the shortfall, and the remainder is unexplained. This sample gives about 15,000 clones in total; roughly 87% of them show up just once. The ten most abundant clones make up 4.3% of the sample. Because repertoires were sampled repeatedly during chemoradiotherapy, clonal expansion in the tumor microenvironment could be followed.

The chain joins TRBV5-1 to TRBJ1-2, with 8 bases matching TRBD1. This TCR was recovered from a human donor with HPV-associated anogenital cancer. The material was tumor tissue, obtained from a patient who underwent chemoradiotherapy. The sequence in DNA is TGCGCCAGCAGCTTGGCGGACAGGGAGGGCTACACCTTC. The resulting protein is CASSLADREGYTF. Beyond the CDR3, the reference TRBV5-1 and TRBJ1-2 genes provide the residues; the full variable domain reads: KAGVTQTPRYLIKTRGQQVTLSCSPISGHRSVSWYQQTPGQGLQFLFEYFSETQRNKGNFPGRFSGRQFSNSRSEMNVSTLELGDSALYLCASSLADREGYTFGSGTRLTVV.